This paragraph covers one T cell receptor (beta chain) sequence. This entry belongs to a study of blood T cell repertoires in COVID-19. Libraries were prepared by immunoSEQ multiplex PCR; TCRdb keeps only in-frame clonotypes and omits some of them. The sample carries some 130,000 clones, 90% recorded once. The CDR3 is 14 residues long. V lost 1 base to trimming and J lost 8 bases; unmatched junction nucleotides: 6. Germline-derived CDR1 and CDR2 are PRHDT and FYEKMQ (reference sequence). The receptor comes from a man in his forties or fifties with active COVID-19. Material: peripheral blood. The chain recombines TRBV13 with TRBJ1-2, with 8 bases that match TRBD1. The CDR3 DNA is TGTGCCAGCAGCTTAGTGTCAGGGGGCCGAGGCTACACCTTC. Its translation: CASSLVSGGRGYTF.